Shown below are 7 T cell receptor beta chains from a single sample sequenced in a study of shared clonotypes between healthy human individuals. TCRdb's table, derived via immunoSEQ multiplex PCR, lists solely in-frame clones and lacks some. The sample shows around 1,100,000 clones, roughly 77% of them seen only once. Source material: memory CD4+ T cells from PBMCs. The sample's subset: CD45RA-negative fraction. The source is a man between 18 and 29 years old in good health. Some clones in this sample may be carry-over from other donors' samples.

The chain carries TRBV6-5 and TRBJ2-3; D call uncertain. Trimming removed 2 bases at V and 2 bases at J, with 11 bases between. Germline V gene lookup returns CDR1 MNHEY and CDR2 SVGAGI. The CDR3 loop spans 15 amino acids. CDR3 sequence (DNA): TGTGCCAGCAGTTACAGGGCCGGGTACACAGATACGCAGTATTTT. The encoded protein is CASSYRAGYTDTQYF.

The chain is built from TRBV5-1 and TRBJ2-5; possibly TRBD1 or TRBD2 for D (6 bases each). The V gene's germline CDR1 is SGHRS and CDR2 YFSETQ. Trimming removed 4 bases from V and 3 bases from J, with 19 bases in between. This CDR3 is 16 amino acids long. In DNA, the CDR3 is TGCGCCAGCAGCGAGGCCGGGGGCGCCTTCGAAGAGACCCAGTACTTC. Protein: CASSEAGGAFEETQYF.

This rearrangement joins TRBV5-4 to TRBJ2-3, with TRBD2 matching 7 bases. CDR1 SGHNT and CDR2 YYREEE come from the germline V gene (reference sequence). The V segment lost 4 bases and the J segment 0 bases; nucleotides outside the gene matches: 8. The CDR3 totals 16 residues. CDR3 loop: CASSPGGGRSTDTQYF. CDR3 DNA: TGTGCCAGCAGCCCCGGCGGGGGAAGGAGCACAGATACGCAGTATTTT.

This clone turned up a few times. The rearrangement joins TRBV2 to TRBJ1-2; D not certain. The V gene's germline CDR1 is SNHLY and CDR2 FYNNEI. With 1 base removed from V and 1 base from J, the gap between germline ends came to 10 bases. The CDR3 length is 15 residues. CDR3 in amino acids: CASSEGSQLNYGYTF. Written as DNA, the CDR3 is TGTGCCAGCAGTGAAGGGTCACAGCTTAACTATGGCTACACCTTC.

This chain joins TRBV2 and TRBJ1-5, with D unresolved. Looked up from germline, CDR1 is SNHLY and CDR2 is FYNNEI. Trimming removed 8 bases from V and 4 bases from J, with 12 bases in between. This CDR3 is built from 13 residues. The CDR3 sequence is CASVGAPNQPQHF. CDR3 bases: TGTGCCAGCGTTGGTGCCCCGAATCAGCCCCAGCATTTT. Full variable domain (outside the CDR3, taken from reference TRBV2 and TRBJ1-5): EPEVTQTPSHQVTQMGQEVILRCVPISNHLYFYWYRQILGQKVEFLVSFYNNEISEKSEIFDDQFSVERPDGSNFTLKIRSTKLEDSAMYFCASVGAPNQPQHFGDGTRLSIL.

The CDR3 DNA reads TGTGCCAGCAGCTTTGACAGGGGATCCTACAATGAGCAGTTCTTC. Translation: CASSFDRGSYNEQFF. The chain joins TRBV7-2 to TRBJ2-1; 8 nucleotides align to TRBD1. The germline gives CDR1 SGHTA, CDR2 FQGNSA. The CDR3 has 15 residues. V gave up 3 bases and J gave up 1 base; unmatched junction bases: 2.

A remark on this clone: The sample contains more than one DNA sequence encoding this CDR3. The chain couples TRBV7-9 to TRBJ2-3; TRBD1 matches 9 bases. CDR1 and CDR2 (germline): SEHNR, FQNEAQ (reference sequence). V gave up 5 bases and J gave up 3 bases; unmatched junction bases: 3. The length of the CDR3 is 14 residues. The CDR3 coding sequence is TGTGCCAGCAGCCTGGGACAGGGAACAGATACGCAGTATTTT. Residues: CASSLGQGTDTQYF. Filled out from reference TRBV7-9 and TRBJ2-3, the complete variable domain reads DTGVSQNPRHKITKRGQNVTFRCDPISEHNRLYWYRQTLGQGPEFLTYFQNEAQLEKSRLLSDRFSAERPKGSFSTLEIQRTEQGDSAMYLCASSLGQGTDTQYFGPGTRLTVL.